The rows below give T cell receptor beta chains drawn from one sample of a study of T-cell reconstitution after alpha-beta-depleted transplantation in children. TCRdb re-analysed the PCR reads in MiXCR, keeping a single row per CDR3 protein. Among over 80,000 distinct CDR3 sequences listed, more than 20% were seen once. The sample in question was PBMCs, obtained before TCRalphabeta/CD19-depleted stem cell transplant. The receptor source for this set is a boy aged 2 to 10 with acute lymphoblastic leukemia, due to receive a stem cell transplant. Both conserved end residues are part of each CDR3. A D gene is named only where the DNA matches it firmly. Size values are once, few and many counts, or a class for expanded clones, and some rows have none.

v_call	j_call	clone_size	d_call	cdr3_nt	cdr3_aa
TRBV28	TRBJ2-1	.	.	TGTGCCAGCAGTTCCCAAACCTACAATGAGCAGTTCTTC	CASSSQTYNEQFF
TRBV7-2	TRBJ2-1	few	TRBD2	TGTGCCAGCAGCCTAGGACTAGGTGGCAATGAGCAGTTCTTC	CASSLGLGGNEQFF
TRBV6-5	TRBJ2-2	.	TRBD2	TGTGCCAGCAGTTCCACCGGGACTAGCAGGAACACCGGGGAGCTGTTTTTT	CASSSTGTSRNTGELFF
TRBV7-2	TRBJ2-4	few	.	TGTGCCAGCAGCTTAGAGCGGGTTGGAAACATTCAGTACTTC	CASSLERVGNIQYF
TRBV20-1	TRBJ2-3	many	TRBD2	TGCAGTGCTAGGCTGCCTAGCGGAGCCCTCCAGTCAGATACGCAGTATTTT	CSARLPSGALQSDTQYF
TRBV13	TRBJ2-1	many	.	TGTGCCAGCAGCTTCCGGACAGCCTCGGGTAATGAGCAGTTCTTC	CASSFRTASGNEQFF
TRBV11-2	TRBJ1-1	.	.	TGTGCCAGCAGCTTAGCGGGTTATGGGGACACTGAAGCTTTCTTT	CASSLAGYGDTEAFF
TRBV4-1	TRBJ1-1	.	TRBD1	TGCGCCAGCAGCCTCGAGGGGGCGCAGAACACTGAAGCTTTCTTT	CASSLEGAQNTEAFF
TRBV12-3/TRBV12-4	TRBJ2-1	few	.	TGTGCCAGCAGTTTTGAAGCGGAGGGGCGATATCAGTTCTTC	CASSFEAEGRYQFF
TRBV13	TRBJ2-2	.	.	TGTGCCAGCAGCTTAGGACCAACGTACACCGGGGAGCTGTTTTTT	CASSLGPTYTGELFF
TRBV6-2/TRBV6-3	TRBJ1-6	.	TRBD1	TGTGCCAGCAGCGACAGGGGGTCATCACCCCTCCACTTT	CASSDRGSSPLHF
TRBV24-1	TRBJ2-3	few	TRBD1	TGTGCCACCGAACCGGGACAGGAAATCACAGATACGCAGTATTTT	CATEPGQEITDTQYF
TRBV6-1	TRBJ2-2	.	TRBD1	TGTGCCAGCGGCCGGGACAGGGGCAATGGGGGGCTGTTTTTT	CASGRDRGNGGLFF
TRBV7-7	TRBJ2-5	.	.	TGTGCCAGCAGCCGGGACGGAGGGGCCTCAGAGACCCAGTACTTC	CASSRDGGASETQYF
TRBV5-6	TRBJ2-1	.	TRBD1	TGTGCCAGCAGCCGTAGGGGGCCCCTATACAATGAGCAGTTCTTC	CASSRRGPLYNEQFF
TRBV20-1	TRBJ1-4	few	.	TGCAGTGCCCCAGAGCAGGGACAAAAACTGTTTTTT	CSAPEQGQKLFF
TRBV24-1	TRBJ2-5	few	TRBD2	TGTGCCACCAGTGATACCTCTGGGTTAGCGGGAGGAGAGACCCAGTACTTC	CATSDTSGLAGGETQYF
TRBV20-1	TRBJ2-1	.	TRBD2	TGCAGTGCTAGAGCCGCCCTAGCGGACTACAATGAGCAGTTCTTC	CSARAALADYNEQFF
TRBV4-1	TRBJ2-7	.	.	TGCGCCAGCAGCCAGTGGGCGGCCGACGGGCGCGAGCAGTACTTC	CASSQWAADGREQYF
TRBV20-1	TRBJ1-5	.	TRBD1	TGCAGTGCTAGACTACCGGGACAGGGGGGTCCCGCAGGCAATCAGCCCCAGCATTTT	CSARLPGQGGPAGNQPQHF
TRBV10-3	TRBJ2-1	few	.	TGTGCCATCAGTGAGCAACCCACCTACAATGAGCAGTTCTTC	CAISEQPTYNEQFF
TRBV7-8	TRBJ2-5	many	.	TGTGCCAGCAGCTTAGTCCCCCGAAGACGGGAGACCCAGTACTTC	CASSLVPRRRETQYF
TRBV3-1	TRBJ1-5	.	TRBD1	TGTGCCAGCAGCCAAGCCGGGACAGGGCATCAGCCCCAGCATTTT	CASSQAGTGHQPQHF
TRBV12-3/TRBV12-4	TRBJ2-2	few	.	TGTGCCAGCAGTTTTGGGGTAGACACCGGGGAGCTGTTTTTT	CASSFGVDTGELFF
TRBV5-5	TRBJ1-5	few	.	TGTGCCAGCAGCTTGAGGGACCAGCCCCAGCATTTT	CASSLRDQPQHF
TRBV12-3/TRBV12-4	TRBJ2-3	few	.	TGTGCCAGCAGTGCCACTCGCGCCGGTACGCAGTATTTT	CASSATRAGTQYF
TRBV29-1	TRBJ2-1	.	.	TGCAGCGTTGTAGGCGGAGGGGCAGGTTACAATGAGCAGTTCTTC	CSVVGGGAGYNEQFF
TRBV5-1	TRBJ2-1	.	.	TGCGCCAGCAGAAGCCTCAGCTACAATGAGCAGTTCTTC	CASRSLSYNEQFF
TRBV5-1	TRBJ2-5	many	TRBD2	TGCGCCAGCAGCTTGGCCCTGGCGGGAGCAAGTCGGGTGACCCAGTACTTC	CASSLALAGASRVTQYF
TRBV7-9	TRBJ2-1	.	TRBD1	TGTGCCAGCAGCTCAACAGGGGTCGGGACCTACAATGAGCAGTTCTTC	CASSSTGVGTYNEQFF
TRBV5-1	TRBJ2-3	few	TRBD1	TGCGCCAGCAGCGCCGGACAGGGGAGCATGAATACGCAGTATTTT	CASSAGQGSMNTQYF
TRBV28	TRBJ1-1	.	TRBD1	TGTGCCAGCCAACCTCACGCAGGGGGAAGGGGCTTATTCTTT	CASQPHAGGRGLFF
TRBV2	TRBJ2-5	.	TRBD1	TGTGCCAGCACCCAGACAGGGGGAGTAAGAGAGACCCAGTACTTC	CASTQTGGVRETQYF